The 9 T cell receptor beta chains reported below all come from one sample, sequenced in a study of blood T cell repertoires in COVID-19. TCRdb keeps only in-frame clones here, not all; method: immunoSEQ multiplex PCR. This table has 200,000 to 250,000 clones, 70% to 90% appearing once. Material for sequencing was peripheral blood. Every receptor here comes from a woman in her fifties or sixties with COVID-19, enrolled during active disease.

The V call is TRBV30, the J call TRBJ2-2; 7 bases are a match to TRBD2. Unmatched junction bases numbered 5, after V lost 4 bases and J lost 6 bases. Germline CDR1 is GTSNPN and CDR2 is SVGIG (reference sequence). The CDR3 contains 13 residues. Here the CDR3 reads CAWTMGGAGELFF. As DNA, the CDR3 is TGTGCCTGGACAATGGGAGGGGCCGGGGAGCTGTTTTTT.

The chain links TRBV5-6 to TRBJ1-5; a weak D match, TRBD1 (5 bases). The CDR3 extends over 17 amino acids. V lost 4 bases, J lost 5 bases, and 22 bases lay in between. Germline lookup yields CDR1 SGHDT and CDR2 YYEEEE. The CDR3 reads CASSSDRTPVLHQPQHF. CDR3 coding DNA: TGTGCCAGCAGCAGCGACAGAACTCCCGTCCTTCATCAGCCCCAGCATTTT.

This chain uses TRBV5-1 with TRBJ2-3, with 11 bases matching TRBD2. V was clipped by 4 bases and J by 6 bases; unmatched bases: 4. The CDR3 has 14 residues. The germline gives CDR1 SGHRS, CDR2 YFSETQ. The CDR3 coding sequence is TGCGCCAGCAGCCCCCGACTAGCGGGGGATACGCAGTATTTT. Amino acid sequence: CASSPRLAGDTQYF.

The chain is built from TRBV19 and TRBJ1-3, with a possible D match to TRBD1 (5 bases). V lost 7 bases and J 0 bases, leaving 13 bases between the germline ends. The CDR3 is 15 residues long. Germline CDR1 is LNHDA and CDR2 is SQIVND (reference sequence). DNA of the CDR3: TGTGCCAGTACCTTACGACAGAACTCTGGAAACACCATATATTTT. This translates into CASTLRQNSGNTIYF.

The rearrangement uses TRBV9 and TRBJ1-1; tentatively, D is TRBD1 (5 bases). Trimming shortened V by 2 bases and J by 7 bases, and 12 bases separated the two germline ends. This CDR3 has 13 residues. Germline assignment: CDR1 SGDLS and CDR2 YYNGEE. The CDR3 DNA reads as TGTGCCAGCAGCGTCCTTCGGGGGAATGAAGCTTTCTTT. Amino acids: CASSVLRGNEAFF.

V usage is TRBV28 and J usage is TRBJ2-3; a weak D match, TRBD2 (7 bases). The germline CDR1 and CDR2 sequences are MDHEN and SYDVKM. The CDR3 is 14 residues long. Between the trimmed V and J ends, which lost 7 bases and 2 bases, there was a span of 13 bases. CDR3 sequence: CASKKAGATDTQYF. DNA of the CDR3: TGTGCCAGCAAGAAGGCGGGGGCCACAGATACGCAGTATTTT.

The CDR3: CASSLVGGLGSPLHF. Written as DNA, the CDR3 is TGTGCCAGCAGCTTAGTAGGGGGTCTAGGTTCACCCCTCCACTTT. The V and J genes are TRBV7-2 and TRBJ1-6; D may be TRBD1 (6 bases). Germline CDR1 is SGHTA and CDR2 is FQGNSA. Between the trimmed V and J ends, which lost 1 base and 9 bases, there was a span of 13 bases. CDR3 length: 15 residues.

The CDR3 protein is CASSQGVVSAGNTIYF. DNA for the CDR3: TGTGCCAGCAGCCAAGGGGTAGTAAGCGCTGGAAACACCATATATTTT. This rearrangement joins TRBV14 to TRBJ1-3; no reliable D call. V was shortened by 1 base and J by 2 bases, with 12 bases between the two germline ends. Germline V gene sequence: CDR1 SGHDN, CDR2 FVKESK. CDR3 size: 16 residues.

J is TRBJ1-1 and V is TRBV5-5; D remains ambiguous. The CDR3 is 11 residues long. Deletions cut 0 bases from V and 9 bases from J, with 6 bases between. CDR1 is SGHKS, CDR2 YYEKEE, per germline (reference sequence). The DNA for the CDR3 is TGTGCCAGCAGCTTGGACTTTAAAGCTTTCTTT. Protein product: CASSLDFKAFF.